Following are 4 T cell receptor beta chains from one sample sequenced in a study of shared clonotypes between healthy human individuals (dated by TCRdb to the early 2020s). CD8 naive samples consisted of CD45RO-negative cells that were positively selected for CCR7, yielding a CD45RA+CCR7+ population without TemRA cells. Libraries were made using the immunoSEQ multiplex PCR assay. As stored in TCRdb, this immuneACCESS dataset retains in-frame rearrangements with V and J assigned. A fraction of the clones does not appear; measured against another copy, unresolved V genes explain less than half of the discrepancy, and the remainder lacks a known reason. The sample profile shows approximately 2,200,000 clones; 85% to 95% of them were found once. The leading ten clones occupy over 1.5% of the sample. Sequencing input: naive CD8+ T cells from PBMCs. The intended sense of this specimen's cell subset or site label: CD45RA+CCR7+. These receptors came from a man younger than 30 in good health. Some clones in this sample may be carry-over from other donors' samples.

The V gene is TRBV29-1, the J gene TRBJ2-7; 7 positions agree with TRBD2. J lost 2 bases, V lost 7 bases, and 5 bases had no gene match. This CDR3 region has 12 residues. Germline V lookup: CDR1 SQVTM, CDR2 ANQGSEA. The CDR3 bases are TGCAGCGGGGCTAGCGGACCCTACGAGCAGTACTTC. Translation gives CSGASGPYEQYF.

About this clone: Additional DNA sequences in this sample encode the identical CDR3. CDR3 residues: CASSLAPGGTYEQYF. DNA of the CDR3: TGTGCCAGCAGCTTGGCGCCAGGGGGAACCTACGAGCAGTACTTC. The J gene is TRBJ2-7, the V gene TRBV5-5; 7 positions agree with TRBD1. This CDR3 region has 15 residues. Per germline, CDR1 SGHKS and CDR2 YYEKEE (reference sequence). The J segment lost 2 bases and the V segment lost 0 bases, leaving 5 bases of the junction unmatched.

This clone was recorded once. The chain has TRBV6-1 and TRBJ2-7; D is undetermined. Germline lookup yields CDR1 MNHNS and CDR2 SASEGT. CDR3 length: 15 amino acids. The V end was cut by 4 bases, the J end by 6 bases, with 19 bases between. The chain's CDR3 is CASSALGWPPSEQYF. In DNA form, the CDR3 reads TGTGCCAGCAGTGCCTTGGGGTGGCCCCCTTCCGAGCAGTACTTC.

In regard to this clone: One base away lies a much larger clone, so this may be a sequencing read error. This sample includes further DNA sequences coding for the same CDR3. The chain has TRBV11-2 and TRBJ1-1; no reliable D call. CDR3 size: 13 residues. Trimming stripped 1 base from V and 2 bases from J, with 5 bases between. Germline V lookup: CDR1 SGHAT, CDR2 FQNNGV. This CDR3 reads CASSLGGNTEAFF. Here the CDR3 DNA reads TGTGCCAGCAGCTTAGGAGGAAACACTGAAGCTTTCTTT. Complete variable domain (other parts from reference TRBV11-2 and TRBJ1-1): EAGVAQSPRYKIIEKRQSVAFWCNPISGHATLYWYQQILGQGPKLLIQFQNNGVVDDSQLPKDRFSAERLKGVDSTLKIQPAKLEDSAVYLCASSLGGNTEAFFGQGTRLTVV.